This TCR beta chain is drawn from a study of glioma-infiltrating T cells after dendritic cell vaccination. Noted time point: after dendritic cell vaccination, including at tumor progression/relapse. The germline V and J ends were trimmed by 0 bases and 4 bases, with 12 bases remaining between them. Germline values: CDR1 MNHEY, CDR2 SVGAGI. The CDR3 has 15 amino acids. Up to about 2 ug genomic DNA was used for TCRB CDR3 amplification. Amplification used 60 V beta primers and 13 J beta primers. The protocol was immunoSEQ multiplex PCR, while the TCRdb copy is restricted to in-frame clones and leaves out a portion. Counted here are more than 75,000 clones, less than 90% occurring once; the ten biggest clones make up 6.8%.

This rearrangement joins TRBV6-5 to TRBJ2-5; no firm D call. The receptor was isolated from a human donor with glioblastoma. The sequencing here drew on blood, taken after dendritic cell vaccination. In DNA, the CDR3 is TGTGCCAGCAGTTACTCTGAGCAAATTGGAGAGACCCAGTACTTC. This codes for CASSYSEQIGETQYF.